The clone carrying this TCR beta chain is a singleton in its sample. The V gene lost 6 bases and the J gene lost 8 bases, with 10 bases spanning the gap. The CDR3 consists of 11 residues. Germline V gene lookup returns CDR1 SEHNR and CDR2 FQNEAQ (reference sequence). The record originates from a study of blood T cell repertoires in COVID-19. Method: immunoSEQ multiplex PCR; TCRdb's copy keeps in-frame clones and lacks some. The sample carries 80,000 to 100,000 clones, about 82% recorded once. This TCR derives from a woman in her sixties in a cohort sampled during active or convalescent COVID-19. The V gene is TRBV7-9, the J gene TRBJ1-1; D is perhaps TRBD1 (5 bases). The material sequenced was peripheral blood. CDR3 coding DNA: TGTGCCAGCAGATACGACAGCGAAGCTTTCTTT. This encodes CASRYDSEAFF.